The clone carrying this TCR beta chain has a single count. The data derive from a study of blood T cell repertoires in COVID-19. TCRdb keeps only in-frame clones here, not all; method: immunoSEQ multiplex PCR. The sample has fewer than 80,000 clones; almost 90% are singletons. Trimming took 1 base from V and 0 from J, leaving 11 bases between them. This CDR3 contains 16 residues. Germline CDR1 reads SGHAT; CDR2 reads FQNNGV. V gene TRBV11-2 combines with J gene TRBJ2-3; possible D gene TRBD2, 6 bases. The receptor was derived from a human donor in a cohort sampled during active COVID-19. Sequenced material: peripheral blood. The CDR3 region is CASSLGASGSTDTQYF. In nucleotides, the CDR3 is TGTGCCAGCAGCTTAGGTGCCAGCGGGAGCACAGATACGCAGTATTTT. The variable domain in full, with the rest retrieved from reference TRBV11-2 and TRBJ2-3, is EAGVAQSPRYKIIEKRQSVAFWCNPISGHATLYWYQQILGQGPKLLIQFQNNGVVDDSQLPKDRFSAERLKGVDSTLKIQPAKLEDSAVYLCASSLGASGSTDTQYFGPGTRLTVL.